This TCR beta chain emerged from a study of beta chain features in type 1 diabetes. Study at large: Patients looked much like healthy donors when it came to age, gender and cell yields.

The investigators reverse transcribed all of the isolated RNA, so they sequenced expressed TCRB transcripts. Some clones are missing from TCRdb's copy, which holds only in-frame ones; the method was immunoSEQ multiplex PCR. Of about 150,000 clones listed, 11% are singletons. The CDR3 sequence is 12 residues long. Germline CDR1 is GTSNPN and CDR2 is SVGIG (reference sequence). V lost 2 bases and J lost 7, with 8 bases in between. Sorted populations all exceeded 98% purity. This clone was seen a handful of times. Its antigen remains unidentified. General study results and limits: These data did not resolve whether HLA type affects TCRB rearrangement. Insertions were fewer and deletions more numerous at VDJ junctions in type 1 diabetes patients.

The sample consisted of central memory CD4+ T cells from blood. The chain has TRBV30 and TRBJ2-2; unclear D gene. The receptor comes from a man aged 18 to 35 in good health. The CDR3 is CAWSPSGGELFF. The CDR3 nucleotides read TGTGCCTGGAGTCCTTCGGGCGGGGAGCTGTTTTTT.